The 21 T cell receptor beta chains listed next were all sequenced from one sample in a study of blood T cell repertoires in COVID-19. Measured with immunoSEQ multiplex PCR; TCRdb has only the in-frame clones, and not every one. The profile shows approximately 220,000 clones, roughly four fifths of them singletons. Sequences were obtained from PBMCs or T cells enriched from blood (not recorded which). Receptor source: a woman aged 40 to 50 with acute COVID-19.

This chain joins TRBV27 and TRBJ2-3; 12 bases fit TRBD1. Germline V CDR1 and CDR2: MNHEY, SMNVEV (reference sequence). V was pared by 3 bases and J by 1 base, with 14 bases of the junction left unmatched. CDR3 length: 20 residues. Here the CDR3 reads CASSFDHSGTGGCGTDTQYF. The DNA for the CDR3 is TGTGCCAGCAGTTTTGACCACTCCGGGACAGGGGGCTGTGGCACAGATACGCAGTATTTT.

This clone occurred a few times. The chain couples TRBV6-5 to TRBJ1-2; D unclear. This CDR3 has 14 residues. CDR1 and CDR2 (germline): MNHEY, SVGAGI. With 6 bases removed from V and 2 bases from J, the gap between germline ends came to 13 bases. CDR3 DNA: TGTGCCAGCAGAACCGGGAACGGGAACTATGGCTACACCTTC. Translating it yields CASRTGNGNYGYTF.

CDR3 nucleotide sequence: TGCGCCAGCAGCTTGTTCGGCGGGAGCAGTACAGATACGCAGTATTTT. This gives the protein CASSLFGGSSTDTQYF. The chain employs TRBV5-1 and TRBJ2-3, with TRBD2 matching 7 bases. Trimming at V came to 1 base and at J to 3 bases, leaving 8 bases not matched to a gene. This CDR3 contains 16 residues. Germline V gene lookup returns CDR1 SGHRS and CDR2 YFSETQ.

This chain connects TRBV3-1 (or the pseudogene TRBV3-2) to TRBJ2-7; D gene ambiguous. The V end lost 1 base, the J end lost 4 bases, and 17 bases lay between the germline ends. CDR1 and CDR2 (germline): LGHDT, YNNKEL (reference sequence). CDR3 size: 16 residues. The CDR3 DNA reads TGTGCCAGCAGCCAAGTTCGGATACCGACTTTTTACGAGCAGTACTTC. It translates to CASSQVRIPTFYEQYF.

This clone was seen a few times. The J gene is TRBJ1-6, the V gene TRBV28; 8 nucleotides match TRBD1. The V and J ends lost 5 bases and 7 bases, in that order; junction bases with no gene match: 4. The V gene's germline CDR1 is MDHEN and CDR2 SYDVKM. This CDR3 is 14 amino acids long. CDR3 sequence: CASSPQGANSPLHF. The DNA of the CDR3 is TGTGCCAGCAGTCCCCAGGGGGCAAATTCACCCCTCCACTTT.

The chain employs TRBV4-1 and TRBJ1-2, with TRBD1 matching over 7 bases. Germline-derived CDR1 and CDR2 are MGHRA and YSYEKL. V was pared by 4 bases and J by 7 bases, with 12 bases of the junction left unmatched. The CDR3 has 15 residues. The CDR3: CASSRKTGERGGYTF. In DNA form, the CDR3 reads TGCGCCAGCAGCCGGAAAACAGGGGAAAGGGGTGGCTACACCTTC.

The gene calls are TRBV10-3 and TRBJ1-6; weak D call: TRBD1 (5 bases). Germline V gene data show CDR1 as ENHRY and CDR2 as SYGVKD. The V gene lost 6 bases and the J gene lost 3 bases, with 12 bases spanning the gap. The CDR3 runs 15 residues. In DNA form, the CDR3 reads TGTGCCATCAGCTGGGACGGGGGCTATAATTCACCCCTCCACTTT. Translation: CAISWDGGYNSPLHF.

This rearrangement joins TRBV11-2 to TRBJ1-1; D is ambiguous. CDR1 SGHAT and CDR2 FQNNGV come from the germline V gene. V was shortened by 5 bases and J by 1 base, with 14 bases between the two germline ends. The CDR3 extends over 15 amino acids. Here the CDR3 DNA reads TGTGCCAGCAGCGGTACCACTTCGAGGAACACTGAAGCTTTCTTT. Its protein product is CASSGTTSRNTEAFF.

CDR3 sequence reads: CSVGTGLRQPQHF. As DNA, the CDR3 is TGCAGCGTCGGGACAGGGTTACGCCAGCCCCAGCATTTT. The rearrangement uses TRBV29-1 and TRBJ1-5, with 9 positions matching TRBD1. Trimming cost V 6 bases and J 7 bases; bases outside gene matches: 7. This CDR3 spans 13 amino acids. CDR1 and CDR2 (germline): SQVTM, ANQGSEA.

This sequence joins TRBV6-5 and TRBJ1-3; D is unclear. This CDR3 spans 15 amino acids. Trimming shortened V by 6 bases and J by 3 bases, and 15 bases separated the two germline ends. Per germline, CDR1 MNHEY and CDR2 SVGAGI. CDR3 region: CASRPGRTVGNTIYF. The CDR3 nucleotides are TGTGCCAGCAGGCCCGGACGGACTGTTGGAAACACCATATATTTT.

The genes are TRBV6-5 and TRBJ2-7, with D possibly TRBD1 on 5 matching bases. Trimming took 6 bases from V and 6 from J, leaving 12 bases between them. CDR1 and CDR2 from the germline V gene are MNHEY and SVGAGI. The CDR3 has 12 residues. The CDR3 sequence is CASRQGLFEQYF. As DNA, the CDR3 is TGTGCCAGCAGGCAGGGTTTGTTCGAGCAGTACTTC.

The chain links TRBV27 to TRBJ2-2, with 7 bases that match TRBD1. The germline V gene has CDR1 MNHEY and CDR2 SMNVEV (reference sequence). V lost 5 bases and J lost 2; bases outside the gene matches: 2. There are 14 residues in the CDR3. CDR3 loop: CASSGTANTGELFF. In DNA, the CDR3 is TGTGCCAGCAGTGGGACAGCCAACACCGGGGAGCTGTTTTTT.

V usage is TRBV30 and J usage is TRBJ2-5; D gene ambiguous. The CDR3 is made up of 14 amino acids. The germline V gene has CDR1 GTSNPN and CDR2 SVGIG (reference sequence). V lost 1 base to trimming and J lost 5 bases, with 14 bases between them. DNA for the CDR3: TGTGCCTGGAGTGCTCGCGGAGCACGGGAGACCCAGTACTTC. This gives the protein CAWSARGARETQYF.

The V call is TRBV19, the J call TRBJ2-1; TRBD2 matches 9 bases. Germline V CDR1 and CDR2: LNHDA, SQIVND (reference sequence). The CDR3 runs 15 residues. V lost 6 bases and J lost 1; bases outside the gene matches: 4. The CDR3 spells CASSSSGGSYNEQFF. The CDR3, as DNA: TGTGCCAGTAGCTCGAGCGGGGGGTCCTACAATGAGCAGTTCTTC.

V and J are TRBV4-3 and TRBJ2-5; D may be TRBD2 (5 bases). The length of the CDR3 is 15 residues. V was cut by 4 bases and J by 4 bases, with 16 bases left in between. Germline values: CDR1 LGHNA, CDR2 YSLEER. The CDR3 sequence is CASSPSPGVPETQYF. The CDR3 bases are TGCGCCAGCAGCCCCAGCCCCGGGGTCCCAGAGACCCAGTACTTC.

The V call is TRBV5-1, the J call TRBJ2-1; 9 bases align to TRBD2. Germline-derived CDR1 and CDR2 are SGHRS and YFSETQ. The length of the CDR3 is 15 residues. V shed 0 bases and J 7 bases; nucleotides not matched to a gene: 5. Written as DNA, the CDR3 is TGCGCCAGCAGCTTGGTTAGCGGGAGACGGAATGAGCAGTTCTTC. As protein: CASSLVSGRRNEQFF. Full variable domain (rest looked up from reference TRBV5-1 and TRBJ2-1): KAGVTQTPRYLIKTRGQQVTLSCSPISGHRSVSWYQQTPGQGLQFLFEYFSETQRNKGNFPGRFSGRQFSNSRSEMNVSTLELGDSALYLCASSLVSGRRNEQFFGPGTRLTVL.

V gene TRBV7-3 combines with J gene TRBJ2-3; 7 nucleotides align to TRBD2. V lost 6 bases, J lost 3 bases, and 6 bases stayed unmatched. Germline assignment: CDR1 SGHTA and CDR2 FQGTGA. This CDR3 comprises 14 residues. In DNA form, the CDR3 reads TGTGCCAGCAGTGGGAGGGGCCTGACAGATACGCAGTATTTT. This encodes CASSGRGLTDTQYF. Supplemented by reference TRBV7-3 and TRBJ2-3, the full variable domain reads GAGVSQTPSNKVTEKGKYVELRCDPISGHTALYWYRQSLGQGPEFLIYFQGTGAADDSGLPNDRFFAVRPEGSVSTLKIQRTERGDSAVYLCASSGRGLTDTQYFGPGTRLTVL.

V usage is TRBV9 and J usage is TRBJ2-7, with TRBD1 as a possible D gene (6 bases). Germline lookup yields CDR1 SGDLS and CDR2 YYNGEE. The CDR3 has 14 residues. The germline V and J ends were trimmed by 3 bases and 2 bases, with 12 bases remaining between them. The DNA of the CDR3 is TGTGCCAGCAGCGAGAGGACAGAGACCTACGAGCAGTACTTC. It codes for CASSERTETYEQYF.

The rearrangement links TRBV7-2 to TRBJ1-5; D unresolved. CDR1 and CDR2 (germline): SGHTA, FQGNSA. Trimming pared 5 bases from V and 1 base from J, leaving 12 bases between. CDR3 length equals 15 residues. CDR3 loop: CASSPDGMSNQPQHF. DNA for the CDR3: TGTGCCAGCAGCCCCGACGGGATGAGCAATCAGCCCCAGCATTTT.

This chain connects TRBV7-8 to TRBJ1-5, with 7 bases that match TRBD1. The CDR3 has 12 residues. With 5 bases clipped from V and 7 bases from J, the junction kept 2 bases outside the gene matches. The germline gives CDR1 SGHVS, CDR2 FQNEAQ. The DNA of the CDR3 is TGTGCCAGCAGCCCGGACAGGCAGCCCCAGCATTTT. Translated: CASSPDRQPQHF.

The V gene is TRBV7-3, the J gene TRBJ1-3; D might be TRBD1 (5 bases). CDR1 and CDR2 (germline): SGHTA, FQGTGA. Between the trimmed V and J ends, which lost 6 bases and 0 bases, there was a span of 12 bases. CDR3 length: 15 residues. This CDR3 is CASRLDSRSGNTIYF. CDR3 DNA sequence: TGTGCCAGCAGGTTAGACAGCCGCTCTGGAAACACCATATATTTT.